This TCR beta chain was recorded in a study of shared clonotypes between healthy human individuals. Study-wide findings and caveats: Naive subsets generally had larger estimated richness than memory subsets. Clonotype sharing among donors was thought likely to change with sequencing depth.

Details on this clone: Its antigen remains unidentified.

All donors were Caucasian adults living in Nashville, Tennessee. CD4+ cells yielded CD45RA+ naive and CD45RA-negative memory subsets. V was trimmed by 5 bases and J by 9 bases, leaving 7 bases between them. The germline CDR1 and CDR2 sequences are MNHNY and SVGAGI (reference sequence). The CDR3 is made up of 10 amino acids. Assay: immunoSEQ multiplex PCR; the TCRdb copy retains only in-frame clones and omits some. The sample lists millions of clones; approximately 93% were seen once. The chain employs TRBV6-6 and TRBJ1-2; no reliable D call. Sequences were obtained from naive CD4+ T cells from PBMCs. As to subset: CD45RA+ positively selected. The receptor was derived from a man younger than 35 in good health. Some clones in this sample may be carry-over from other donors' samples. CDR3 residues: CASSTTSYTF. The CDR3 DNA reads TGTGCCAGCAGTACGACTAGCTACACCTTC.